This TCR beta chain was recovered during a study of control samples from healthy donors and cancer patients. Sequenced by immunoSEQ multiplex PCR; TCRdb stores in-frame clones only, minus some. This table holds roughly 100,000 clones, around 88% found once. V was pared by 4 bases and J by 1 base, with 4 bases of the junction left unmatched. This CDR3 is built from 15 residues. The germline gives CDR1 SGHRS, CDR2 YFSETQ. This sequence joins TRBV5-1 and TRBJ2-2, with 7 nucleotides matching TRBD1. Sequenced sample: blood. This TCR was sampled from a man aged 25-45 years in good health. For the CDR3, the DNA is TGCGCCAGCAGCACCCGGACAGGGAACACCGGGGAGCTGTTTTTT. It translates to CASSTRTGNTGELFF.